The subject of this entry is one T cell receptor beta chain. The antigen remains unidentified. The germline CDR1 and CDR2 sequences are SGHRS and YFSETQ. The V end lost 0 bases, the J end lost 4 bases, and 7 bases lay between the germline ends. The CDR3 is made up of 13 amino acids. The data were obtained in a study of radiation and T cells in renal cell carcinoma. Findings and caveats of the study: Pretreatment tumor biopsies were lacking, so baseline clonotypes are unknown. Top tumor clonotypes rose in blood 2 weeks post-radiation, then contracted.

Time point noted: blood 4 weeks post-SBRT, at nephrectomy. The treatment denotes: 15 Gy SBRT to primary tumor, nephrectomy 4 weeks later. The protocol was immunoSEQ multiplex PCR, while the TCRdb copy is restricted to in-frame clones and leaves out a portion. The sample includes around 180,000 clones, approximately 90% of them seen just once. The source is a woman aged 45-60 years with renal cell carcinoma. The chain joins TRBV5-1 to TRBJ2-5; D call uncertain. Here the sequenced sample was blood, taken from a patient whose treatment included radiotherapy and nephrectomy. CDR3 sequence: CASSLALGETQYF. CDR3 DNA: TGCGCCAGCAGCTTGGCTTTGGGAGAGACCCAGTACTTC.